What follows are 25 T cell receptor beta chains derived from one specimen sequenced in a study of beta chain features in type 1 diabetes. Study-wide points: The study found moderately but significantly shorter TCRB CDR3s in all four CD4+ subsets of Type 1 diabetes patients.

These receptors have no known antigen. Every isolated RNA sample was fully reverse transcribed, so sequencing captured expressed TCRB transcripts. Sequencing was performed with immunoSEQ multiplex PCR; in TCRdb, only in-frame clones are kept and a portion is missing. The sample has hundreds of thousands of clones, about an eighth seen once. Source material: naive CD4+ T cells from blood. Receptors were obtained from a man aged 18 to 30 with type 1 diabetes.

This clone was found once. The J gene is TRBJ2-5, the V gene TRBV4-2, with TRBD2 matching 12 bases. The germline gives CDR1 LGHNA, CDR2 YNFKEQ. The V and J ends lost 3 bases and 5 bases, in that order; junction bases with no gene match: 10. CDR3 length equals 17 residues. CDR3: CASSQIVGLAGSETQYF. CDR3 sequence (DNA): TGTGCCAGCAGCCAGATTGTCGGACTAGCGGGGAGCGAGACCCAGTACTTC.

This clone was recorded a few times. The V and J genes are TRBV29-1 and TRBJ2-1; D unresolved. Per the germline V gene, CDR1 is SQVTM and CDR2 is ANQGSEA. The CDR3 is 12 residues long. Trimming pared 7 bases from V and 10 bases from J, leaving 17 bases between. CDR3 nucleotides: TGCAGCGGACGAGACCCCCCTGGCGAGCAGTTCTTC. Translated, it gives CSGRDPPGEQFF.

J is TRBJ2-7 and V is TRBV6-5, with TRBD1 matching over 11 bases. The J segment lost 3 bases and the V segment lost 4 bases, leaving 5 bases of the junction unmatched. CDR1 and CDR2 from the germline V gene are MNHEY and SVGAGI. CDR3 length: 15 residues. The CDR3 here is CASSLVGQGVYEQYF. The CDR3 bases are TGTGCCAGCAGTTTGGTGGGACAGGGGGTCTACGAGCAGTACTTC.

A few counts support this clone. The V call is TRBV29-1, the J call TRBJ1-1; no firm D call. Germline assignment: CDR1 SQVTM and CDR2 ANQGSEA. V lost 4 bases, J lost 1 base, and 10 bases lay in between. The CDR3 is 13 amino acids. The CDR3 region is CSVVAVRNTEAFF. The CDR3 DNA reads as TGCAGCGTTGTGGCCGTGAGGAACACTGAAGCTTTCTTT.

This clone has more than one count but fewer than ten. The chain has TRBV12-5 and TRBJ1-2; D uncertain. Per germline, CDR1 LGHNT and CDR2 FRNRAP. The CDR3 is 15 residues long. The V end was cut by 1 base, the J end by 8 bases, with 17 bases between. CDR3: CASGLESGIVGGYTF. The CDR3 nucleotides read TGTGCTAGTGGTTTGGAGTCTGGAATAGTGGGAGGCTACACCTTC.

This clone has only a few counts. The chain is built from TRBV5-1 and TRBJ2-7; 10 bases line up with TRBD1. Per the germline V gene, CDR1 is SGHRS and CDR2 is YFSETQ. The CDR3 covers 16 residues. V was pared by 2 bases and J by 1 base, with 6 bases of the junction left unmatched. CDR3 in DNA: TGCGCCAGCAGCTTTCTAACGGGACAGGGGTCCTACGAGCAGTACTTC. As protein: CASSFLTGQGSYEQYF. Together with reference TRBV5-1 and TRBJ2-7, the CDR3 gives the full variable domain: KAGVTQTPRYLIKTRGQQVTLSCSPISGHRSVSWYQQTPGQGLQFLFEYFSETQRNKGNFPGRFSGRQFSNSRSEMNVSTLELGDSALYLCASSFLTGQGSYEQYFGPGTRLTVT.

The rearrangement joins TRBV2 to TRBJ1-2; possibly TRBD1 for D (5 bases). CDR1 is SNHLY and CDR2 is FYNNEI in the germline V gene. Trimming removed 6 bases at V and 3 bases at J, with 8 bases between. The CDR3 sequence is 12 residues long. The CDR3 DNA follows: TGTGCCAGCAGGGAGGGGCACTATGGCTACACCTTC. As protein: CASREGHYGYTF.

The J gene is TRBJ2-7, the V gene TRBV9; 12 positions match TRBD2. Germline CDR1 is SGDLS and CDR2 is YYNGEE. The CDR3 is made up of 16 amino acids. Germline trimming cut 4 bases from V and 5 bases from J; bases unmatched to any gene: 10. In nucleotides, the CDR3 is TGTGCCAGCAGCTCAACCTGGACTAGCGGGGCCCACGAGCAGTACTTC. Translating gives CASSSTWTSGAHEQYF.

This clone was seen a handful of times. J is TRBJ2-3 and V is TRBV7-9; TRBD1 agrees at 8 bases. Per the germline V gene, CDR1 is SEHNR and CDR2 is FQNEAQ (reference sequence). V trimming: 2 bases; J trimming: 5 bases; junction bases outside the gene matches: 9. The CDR3 extends over 16 amino acids. CDR3 loop: CASSLTPGQGRDTQYF. CDR3 DNA sequence: TGTGCCAGCAGCTTAACCCCAGGACAGGGACGAGATACGCAGTATTTT. Supplemented by reference TRBV7-9 and TRBJ2-3, the full variable domain reads DTGVSQNPRHKITKRGQNVTFRCDPISEHNRLYWYRQTLGQGPEFLTYFQNEAQLEKSRLLSDRFSAERPKGSFSTLEIQRTEQGDSAMYLCASSLTPGQGRDTQYFGPGTRLTVL.

The chain uses TRBV7-2 and TRBJ2-7, with 10 bases identical to TRBD1. V lost 5 bases, J lost 7 bases, and 14 bases stayed unmatched. The germline CDR1 and CDR2 sequences are SGHTA and FQGNSA. CDR3 size: 16 residues. CDR3 coding DNA: TGTGCCAGCAGCCGGTCGGGGACAGGGGCCTCCTTAGAGCAGTACTTC. Translating gives CASSRSGTGASLEQYF.

There are a few counts of this clone. The gene calls are TRBV7-9 and TRBJ2-2; TRBD2 matches 7 bases. This CDR3 is built from 18 residues. Germline V lookup: CDR1 SEHNR, CDR2 FQNEAQ (reference sequence). V trimming: 4 bases; J trimming: 4 bases; junction bases outside the gene matches: 15. The CDR3 bases are TGTGCCAGCAGCTCCCGCTGGGACTATACCCTGAGCACCGGGGAGCTGTTTTTT. This codes for CASSSRWDYTLSTGELFF.

CDR3 sequence reads: CASTKGWEGAKNIQYF. As DNA, the CDR3 is TGTGCCAGCACCAAAGGGTGGGAAGGCGCCAAAAACATTCAGTACTTC. This sequence joins TRBV28 and TRBJ2-4; D not certain. The CDR3 contains 16 residues. V was trimmed by 7 bases and J by 1 base, leaving 17 bases between them. Germline CDR1 reads MDHEN; CDR2 reads SYDVKM.

This clone turned up a few times. The genes are TRBV30 and TRBJ2-5; the match to TRBD2 covers 7 bases. Trimming removed 4 bases from V and 5 bases from J; junction bases left unmatched: 10. The CDR3 has 14 residues. CDR1 is GTSNPN and CDR2 is SVGIG in the germline V gene (reference sequence). Here the CDR3 reads CAWNPSGVGETQYF. For the CDR3, the DNA is TGTGCCTGGAACCCCAGCGGGGTAGGTGAGACCCAGTACTTC.

The J gene is TRBJ1-1, the V gene TRBV30; TRBD1 agrees at 10 bases. There are 14 residues in the CDR3. Germline lookup yields CDR1 GTSNPN and CDR2 SVGIG (reference sequence). The J segment lost 1 base and the V segment lost 4 bases, leaving 3 bases of the junction unmatched. For the CDR3, the DNA is TGTGCCTGGACCCGACAGGGGGCGAACACTGAAGCTTTCTTT. It encodes CAWTRQGANTEAFF. The full variable domain, with the rest looked up from reference TRBV30 and TRBJ1-1, is SQTIHQWPATLVQPVGSPLSLECTVEGTSNPNLYWYRQAAGRGLQLLFYSVGIGQISSEVPQNLSASRPQDRQFILSSKKLLLSDSGFYLCAWTRQGANTEAFFGQGTRLTVV.

The chain carries TRBV12-5 and TRBJ2-7; D may be TRBD1 (5 bases). Germline V gene lookup returns CDR1 LGHNT and CDR2 FRNRAP. The CDR3 contains 17 residues. V lost 0 bases to trimming and J lost 5 bases, with 20 bases between them. Here the CDR3 reads CASGLVLGREGFHEQYF. The CDR3 DNA reads as TGTGCTAGTGGTTTGGTACTGGGCAGGGAAGGTTTCCACGAGCAGTACTTC.

This clone was counted ten times or more. This CDR3 is CASSFTGETQYF. Here the CDR3 DNA reads TGTGCCAGCAGCTTCACGGGGGAGACGCAGTATTTT. The V call is TRBV7-9, the J call TRBJ2-3, with D tentatively TRBD2 (6 bases). The CDR3 contains 12 residues. Trimming shortened V by 3 bases and J by 9 bases, and 10 bases separated the two germline ends. Germline CDR1 is SEHNR and CDR2 is FQNEAQ (reference sequence). The variable domain in full, completed from reference TRBV7-9 and TRBJ2-3, reads DTGVSQNPRHKITKRGQNVTFRCDPISEHNRLYWYRQTLGQGPEFLTYFQNEAQLEKSRLLSDRFSAERPKGSFSTLEIQRTEQGDSAMYLCASSFTGETQYFGPGTRLTVL.

V and J are TRBV9 and TRBJ2-2, with D uncertain. Looked up from germline, CDR1 is SGDLS and CDR2 is YYNGEE. The V end lost 3 bases, the J end lost 6 bases, and 18 bases lay between the germline ends. The CDR3 runs 16 residues. The CDR3 sequence: CASSAVWAGGPGELFF. In nucleotides, the CDR3 is TGTGCCAGCAGCGCCGTTTGGGCAGGTGGTCCCGGGGAGCTGTTTTTT. Full variable domain (remainder filled in from reference TRBV9 and TRBJ2-2): DSGVTQTPKHLITATGQRVTLRCSPRSGDLSVYWYQQSLDQGLQFLIQYYNGEERAKGNILERFSAQQFPDLHSELNLSSLELGDSALYFCASSAVWAGGPGELFFGEGSRLTVL.

A few counts support this clone. This sample includes further DNA sequences coding for the same CDR3. The rearrangement links TRBV11-3 to TRBJ2-5; D unclear. Looked up from germline, CDR1 is SGHNT and CDR2 is YENEEA. The CDR3 is 11 amino acids. V shed 3 bases and J shed 5 bases, with 4 bases lying between them. The DNA of the CDR3 is TGTGCCAGCAGCTTGCAGGAGACCCAGTACTTC. Its protein product is CASSLQETQYF.

The chain uses TRBV9 and TRBJ2-1; 8 bases fit TRBD2. The CDR3 runs to 13 residues. With V trimmed by 3 bases and J by 13 bases, 9 bases remained unmatched. Looked up from germline, CDR1 is SGDLS and CDR2 is YYNGEE. Here the CDR3 reads CASSGAGGGPQFF. The CDR3 nucleotides read TGTGCCAGCAGCGGTGCAGGCGGGGGGCCACAGTTCTTC. Full variable domain (outside the CDR3, taken from reference TRBV9 and TRBJ2-1): DSGVTQTPKHLITATGQRVTLRCSPRSGDLSVYWYQQSLDQGLQFLIQYYNGEERAKGNILERFSAQQFPDLHSELNLSSLELGDSALYFCASSGAGGGPQFFGPGTRLTVL.

The chain joins TRBV6-5 to TRBJ1-1; D is uncertain. CDR1 is MNHEY, CDR2 SVGAGI, per germline. The CDR3 extends over 16 amino acids. The ends were cut back, 4 bases at V and 0 bases at J, with 15 bases in the middle. CDR3 sequence: CASSSGVGIMNTEAFF. CDR3 nucleotide sequence: TGTGCCAGCAGTTCCGGGGTGGGCATCATGAACACTGAAGCTTTCTTT.

This clone was seen only a few times. CDR3 loop: CASSPGTGRHEQYF. The CDR3 coding sequence is TGTGCCAGCAGCCCGGGGACAGGGCGGCACGAGCAGTACTTC. The V gene is TRBV14, the J gene TRBJ2-7, with 9 positions matching TRBD1. CDR3 size: 14 residues. CDR1 SGHDN and CDR2 FVKESK come from the germline V gene. V gave up 4 bases and J gave up 5 bases; unmatched junction bases: 6.

V gene TRBV30 combines with J gene TRBJ1-1; D is undetermined. Trimming left V 0 bases short and J 6 bases short, with 11 bases between. The CDR3 has 13 amino acids. Per germline, CDR1 GTSNPN and CDR2 SVGIG (reference sequence). CDR3 DNA sequence: TGTGCCTGGAGTGTACGAGGCAGCTCTGAAGCTTTCTTT. It translates to CAWSVRGSSEAFF. Combining the CDR3 with reference TRBV30 and TRBJ1-1 gives the whole variable domain SQTIHQWPATLVQPVGSPLSLECTVEGTSNPNLYWYRQAAGRGLQLLFYSVGIGQISSEVPQNLSASRPQDRQFILSSKKLLLSDSGFYLCAWSVRGSSEAFFGQGTRLTVV.

The chain recombines TRBV7-9 with TRBJ1-2; D not certain. The CDR3 length is 15 residues. The V end lost 1 base, the J end lost 0 bases, and 9 bases lay between the germline ends. The germline V gene has CDR1 SEHNR and CDR2 FQNEAQ (reference sequence). The CDR3 loop is CASSLVELTNYGYTF. CDR3 in DNA: TGTGCCAGCAGCTTAGTGGAGCTAACTAACTATGGCTACACCTTC.

This rearrangement joins TRBV10-3 to TRBJ1-2; tentative D call: TRBD1 (5 bases). Trimming cost V 4 bases and J 6 bases, with 12 bases left between them. Looked up from germline, CDR1 is ENHRY and CDR2 is SYGVKD. The CDR3 runs 13 residues. CDR3 coding DNA: TGTGCCATCAGTGGCGCGGGGGATGATGGCTACACCTTC. Its protein product is CAISGAGDDGYTF.

This clone showed up just a few times. The V call is TRBV16, the J call TRBJ1-1; 9 bases map to TRBD1. The CDR3 is 14 residues long. V gave up 4 bases and J gave up 6 bases; unmatched junction bases: 6. Per germline, CDR1 KGHSY and CDR2 FQNENV. CDR3 residues: CASSRLTGGSEAFF. The CDR3 coding sequence is TGTGCCAGCAGCCGACTCACAGGGGGCTCTGAAGCTTTCTTT.